These 5 T cell receptor beta chains were all obtained from the same sample, sequenced in a study of T cells in Graves' hyperthyroidism and ophthalmopathy. There were TCR beta CDR3 regions amplified from RNA transcripts. In the first-round RT-PCR of the TCR CDR3, the HTBI primer set was used. TCRdb analysed the multiplex PCR reads with MiXCR anew, one entry per CDR3 protein. The table lists 250,000 to 300,000 distinct CDR3 sequences, about 18% of them singletons. The sample comprised blood. The receptors shown here come from a woman aged 60-70 years with Graves' ophthalmopathy.

In its sample, this clonotype was seen many times. The chain links TRBV2 to TRBJ2-1; a weak D match, TRBD1 (5 bases). Germline CDR1 is SNHLY and CDR2 is FYNNEI. There are 13 residues in the CDR3. Trimming removed 5 bases at V and 5 bases at J, with 10 bases between. CDR3 bases: TGTGCCAGCAGTCTACAGGTAAACAATGAGCAGTTCTTC. Translation gives CASSLQVNNEQFF.

This clonotype has a count of ten or more. CDR3 region: CASSQGLTDTQYF. CDR3 in DNA: TGTGCCAGCAGCCAGGGGTTGACAGATACGCAGTATTTT. The chain carries TRBV9 and TRBJ2-3; D possibly corresponds to TRBD1 (6 bases). Germline values: CDR1 SGDLS, CDR2 YYNGEE. Trimming removed 4 bases at V and 3 bases at J, with 9 bases between. The CDR3 runs 13 residues.

The sample holds one count of this clonotype. This sequence may be a read error, since a much larger clone differs from it by one base. V and J are TRBV27 and TRBJ2-7; D is ambiguous. Deletions cut 3 bases from V and 5 bases from J, with 11 bases between. CDR1 and CDR2 (germline): MNHEY, SMNVEV (reference sequence). The CDR3 loop spans 13 amino acids. In DNA form, the CDR3 reads TGTGCCAGCAGTTTGACGGCGGAACACGAGCAGTACTTC. Encoded protein: CASSLTAEHEQYF.

This clonotype was counted between two and nine times. This chain joins TRBV28 and TRBJ2-5; 9 positions agree with TRBD1. The germline V gene has CDR1 MDHEN and CDR2 SYDVKM. The CDR3 loop spans 14 amino acids. With 4 bases clipped from V and 7 bases from J, the junction kept 7 bases outside the gene matches. The CDR3 is CASSWDREDGTQYF. As DNA, the CDR3 is TGTGCCAGCAGTTGGGACAGGGAAGATGGGACCCAGTACTTC. Full variable domain (outside the CDR3, taken from reference TRBV28 and TRBJ2-5): DVKVTQSSRYLVKRTGEKVFLECVQDMDHENMFWYRQDPGLGLRLIYFSYDVKMKEKGDIPEGYSVSREKKERFSLILESASTNQTSMYLCASSWDREDGTQYFGPGTRLLVL.

This clonotype was seen at least ten times. The J gene is TRBJ1-4, the V gene TRBV20-1; TRBD1 might be the D (6 bases). Germline V lookup: CDR1 DFQATT, CDR2 SNEGSKA (reference sequence). V was cut by 0 bases and J by 7 bases, with 12 bases left in between. The CDR3 spans 14 residues. The CDR3, as DNA: TGCAGTGCTAGAGATTCGGGGGGCAGTGAAAAACTGTTTTTT. The encoded protein is CSARDSGGSEKLFF.